These 30 T cell receptor beta chains share one sample of origin, sequenced in a study of kidney transplant recipient with SARS-CoV-2 infection. One entry per CDR3 protein, called by TCRdb with MiXCR from the reads. The sample has under 250,000 distinct CDR3 sequences, roughly 26% seen once. Sample: a blood sample, taken at baseline and on roughly day 110 from a kidney transplant recipient. All receptors derive from a male patient between 25 and 40 years old who had COVID-19 and was a kidney transplant recipient. Part of the T cells may come from the graft donor.

This clonotype was picked up a small number of times. The J gene is TRBJ2-4, the V gene TRBV2, with TRBD1 matching over 7 bases. Germline V CDR1 and CDR2: SNHLY, FYNNEI. The CDR3 is 16 amino acids. Germline trimming cut 5 bases from V and 6 bases from J; bases unmatched to any gene: 13. CDR3 sequence: CASSSDRTGTLNIQYF. CDR3 DNA sequence: TGTGCCAGCAGTTCGGACAGGACTGGAACCTTAAACATTCAGTACTTC.

In regard to this clonotype: The junction departs from the called germline gene at one end, perhaps through a read error. The V and J genes are TRBV28 and TRBJ2-3; 8 bases are shared with TRBD2. Germline V CDR1 and CDR2: MDHEN, SYDVKM. CDR3 length equals 17 residues. Written as DNA, the CDR3 is TGTGCCGGCAGTTTACCCCAGAGCGGGAGCAGAACAGATACGCAGTATTTT. This encodes CAGSLPQSGSRTDTQYF.

This clonotype came up many times. V and J are TRBV7-9 and TRBJ1-2; D is unresolved. V was shortened by 5 bases and J by 4 bases, with 23 bases between the two germline ends. The V gene's germline CDR1 is SEHNR and CDR2 FQNEAQ (reference sequence). The CDR3 is made up of 17 amino acids. The CDR3 here is CASSICRYHGKTYGYTF. In DNA, the CDR3 is TGTGCCAGCAGCATCTGTAGATACCATGGAAAGACCTATGGCTACACCTTC.

This clonotype was picked up one time. A single base separates this from a much larger clone, so it may be a read error. CDR3 DNA: TGCAGCTGCGGGACAGGGGATGACGAGCAGTACTTC. Translation: CSCGTGDDEQYF. This sequence joins TRBV29-1 and TRBJ2-7, with 10 bases matching TRBD1. The CDR3 contains 12 residues. The germline CDR1 and CDR2 sequences are SQVTM and ANQGSEA. Unmatched junction bases numbered 6, after V lost 8 bases and J lost 5 bases.

Only one count was recorded for this clonotype. This could be a read error, since a much larger clone is one nucleotide away. The chain employs TRBV25-1 and TRBJ1-2; D ambiguous. Germline CDR1 MGHDK, CDR2 SYGVNS. V lost 3 bases and J 4 bases, leaving 21 bases between the germline ends. The CDR3 runs to 17 residues. The CDR3 protein is CASSDGRELGKAYGYTF. The CDR3 DNA sequence: TGTGCCAGCAGTGACGGCAGAGAACTGGGAAAGGCCTATGGCTACACCTTC.

This clonotype was observed many times. The chain joins TRBV20-1 to TRBJ1-1; D unclear. This CDR3 contains 14 residues. CDR1 is DFQATT, CDR2 SNEGSKA, per germline (reference sequence). V lost 4 bases to trimming and J lost 2 bases, with 14 bases between them. The CDR3 bases are TGCAGTGCTAAGACCTCTGGGGTAAACACTGAAGCTTTCTTT. This gives the protein CSAKTSGVNTEAFF.

The rearrangement joins TRBV5-4 to TRBJ2-7; D is ambiguous. The CDR3 is made up of 15 amino acids. V was trimmed by 4 bases and J by 2 bases, leaving 16 bases between them. Germline V gene sequence: CDR1 SGHNT, CDR2 YYREEE (reference sequence). This chain's CDR3 is CASSSASTATYEQYF. CDR3 DNA sequence: TGTGCCAGCAGCAGCGCGTCTACAGCGACCTACGAGCAGTACTTC.

On this clonotype: Possible read error: a much larger clone is one base away. The chain has TRBV5-8 and TRBJ1-2, with unresolved D. This CDR3 is 16 amino acids long. Germline loops: CDR1 SGHTS, CDR2 YDEGEE. This chain's CDR3 is CASHKFHPRKTYGCTF. In DNA, the CDR3 is TGTGCCAGCCACAAGTTTCATCCACGAAAGACCTATGGCTGCACCTTC.

This clonotype was observed a handful of times. The chain combines TRBV5-1 with TRBJ2-1; 8 bases match TRBD1. The CDR3 totals 14 residues. Trimming removed 7 bases from V and 5 bases from J; junction bases left unmatched: 8. Germline V lookup: CDR1 SGHRS, CDR2 YFSETQ. The CDR3 bases are TGCGCCAGCCGCAAGACAGGGGAGGACAATGAGCAGTTCTTC. This sequence encodes CASRKTGEDNEQFF.

This clonotype was recorded many times. V gene TRBV30 combines with J gene TRBJ2-3, with D possibly being TRBD2 (5 bases). Germline V lookup: CDR1 GTSNPN, CDR2 SVGIG (reference sequence). The V end lost 0 bases, the J end lost 5 bases, and 9 bases lay between the germline ends. The CDR3 extends over 13 amino acids. The CDR3 spells CAWSVREGDTQYF. The CDR3 DNA is TGTGCCTGGAGTGTACGAGAGGGAGATACGCAGTATTTT. The full variable domain, rest sourced from reference TRBV30 and TRBJ2-3, is SQTIHQWPATLVQPVGSPLSLECTVEGTSNPNLYWYRQAAGRGLQLLFYSVGIGQISSEVPQNLSASRPQDRQFILSSKKLLLSDSGFYLCAWSVREGDTQYFGPGTRLTVL.

This clonotype has a single count. A far larger clone is one base from this, pointing to a likely read error. This chain uses TRBV27 with TRBJ2-5; the D call may be TRBD1 or TRBD2 (5 bases each). Germline assignment: CDR1 MNHEY and CDR2 SMNVEV (reference sequence). The CDR3 runs to 12 residues. CDR3 in amino acids: CASSEKRDEQHF. DNA for the CDR3: TGTGCCAGCAGTGAGAAGAGGGACGAGCAGCACTTC.

Notes on this clonotype: A much larger clone differs by one base, so this may be a read error. The gene calls are TRBV24-1 and TRBJ2-1, with a possible D match to TRBD2 (6 bases). The CDR3 is 16 residues long. V was cut by 3 bases and J by 10 bases, with 21 bases left in between. CDR1 is KGHDR, CDR2 SFDVKD, per germline. CDR3 region: CATSDIASRRAGEQFF. The CDR3 DNA reads TGTGCCACCAGTGATATTGCTAGCAGGAGGGCCGGCGAGCAGTTCTTC.

This clonotype appeared many times. V usage is TRBV6-2 or TRBV6-3 and J usage is TRBJ1-5; D is ambiguous. Germline V gene lookup returns CDR1 MNHEY and CDR2 SVGEGT. This CDR3 region has 15 residues. The V gene lost 6 bases and the J gene lost 5 bases, with 17 bases spanning the gap. CDR3 sequence reads: CASSKRTAGDQPQHF. CDR3 nucleotide sequence: TGTGCCAGCAGCAAAAGGACGGCGGGAGATCAGCCCCAGCATTTT.

This clonotype was detected ten times or more. J is TRBJ2-2 and V is TRBV6-2 or TRBV6-3; D tentatively reads TRBD1 or TRBD2 (6 bases each). CDR3 length equals 15 residues. Trimming removed 2 bases from V and 6 bases from J, with 13 bases in between. Germline lookup yields CDR1 MNHEY and CDR2 SVGEGT. CDR3 region: CASSYDGGVAGELFF. For the CDR3, the DNA is TGTGCCAGCAGTTACGACGGGGGCGTGGCCGGGGAGCTGTTTTTT.

Points on this clonotype: A single base separates this from a much larger clone, so it may be a read error. This chain links TRBV10-2 with TRBJ1-5; D not resolved. Trimming took off 7 bases at V and 4 bases at J, with 11 bases between the two ends. The length of the CDR3 is 13 residues. CDR1 is WSHSY, CDR2 SAAADI, per germline. The CDR3 region has the DNA TGCGCCAGCACCCGGGATATTAATCAGCCCCAGCATTTT. Translating gives CASTRDINQPQHF.

Remarks on this clonotype: One base away lies a much larger clone, so this may be a sequencing read error. This chain connects TRBV6-4 to TRBJ1-1; D is ambiguous. The CDR3 is 13 residues long. Germline CDR1 is MRHNA and CDR2 is SNTAGT. V lost 3 bases to trimming and J lost 4 bases, with 9 bases between them. Here the CDR3 DNA reads TGTGCCAGCAGTGAGTATATGAGCACTGAAGCTTTCTTT. Translating gives CASSEYMSTEAFF.

This clonotype was detected once. This could be a read error, since a much larger clone is one nucleotide away. The V call is TRBV7-6, the J call TRBJ2-1; the D call may be TRBD1 or TRBD2 (5 bases each). CDR1 is SGHVS and CDR2 is FNYEAQ in the germline V gene. The CDR3 totals 13 residues. Trimming left V 5 bases short and J 16 bases short, with 21 bases between. This CDR3 is CASSPLPGAQVFF. The CDR3 bases are TGTGCCAGCAGCCCCCTCCCCGGGGCTCAGGTTTTCTTC. Supplemented by reference TRBV7-6 and TRBJ2-1, the full variable domain reads GAGVSQSPRYKVTKRGQDVALRCDPISGHVSLYWYRQALGQGPEFLTYFNYEAQQDKSGLPNDRFSAERPEGSISTLTIQRTEQRDSAMYRCASSPLPGAQVFFGPGTRLTVL.

This clonotype was seen just once. A much bigger clone sits one base away, suggesting this may be a read error. The CDR3 end shows no conserved phenylalanine or tryptophan, and so a read error is likely. This rearrangement joins TRBV29-1 to TRBJ1-2, with TRBD1 identical over 9 bases. V was pared by 6 bases and J by 6 bases, with 8 bases of the junction left unmatched. This CDR3 contains 13 residues. Germline-derived CDR1 and CDR2 are SQVTM and ANQGSEA. The chain's CDR3 is CSVEGQGVNGYTS. The CDR3 DNA follows: TGCAGCGTAGAGGGACAGGGCGTCAATGGCTACACCTCC.

V usage is TRBV7-9 and J usage is TRBJ2-1, with D possibly being TRBD2 (5 bases). Per the germline V gene, CDR1 is SEHNR and CDR2 is FQNEAQ (reference sequence). V lost 1 base and J 2 bases, leaving 12 bases between the germline ends. The CDR3 covers 16 residues. CDR3: CASSLGGANAYNEQFF. The CDR3 DNA follows: TGTGCCAGCAGCTTAGGGGGAGCAAACGCCTACAATGAGCAGTTCTTC.

About this clonotype: A read error may explain this, as a much larger clone is one base away. The gene calls are TRBV4-1 and TRBJ1-1; 7 positions match TRBD1. The CDR3 totals 15 residues. With 3 bases clipped from V and 4 bases from J, the junction kept 8 bases outside the gene matches. Per the germline V gene, CDR1 is MGHRA and CDR2 is YSYEKL. Written as DNA, the CDR3 is TGCGCCAGCAGCCAGGACAGGAGAGCGAGCACTGAAGCTTTCTTT. Amino acid sequence: CASSQDRRASTEAFF.

This clonotype was observed many times. The gene calls are TRBV12-2 and TRBJ1-2. TRBV12-2 is annotated as a pseudogene. CDR3 length equals 17 residues. The CDR3 DNA reads as TGTGCAAGTCGCGATGTGGAGACTCCACGAAAGACCTATGGCTACACCTTC. Protein product: CASRDVETPRKTYGYTF.

At least ten counts were recorded for this clonotype. V and J are TRBV10-3 and TRBJ2-3; no definite D call. Trimming took off 0 bases at V and 0 bases at J, with 4 bases between the two ends. Germline V gene sequence: CDR1 ENHRY, CDR2 SYGVKD. CDR3 length: 14 residues. CDR3 in DNA: TGTGCCATCAGTGAGTCGTTTAGCACAGATACGCAGTATTTT. Translating gives CAISESFSTDTQYF.

This clonotype has ten or more counts. V usage is TRBV11-1 and J usage is TRBJ2-2; a possible D gene is TRBD2 (6 bases). The CDR3 runs to 16 residues. The V end lost 1 base, the J end lost 4 bases, and 13 bases lay between the germline ends. In germline, CDR1 is SGHAT, CDR2 FQDESV (reference sequence). This chain's CDR3 is CASSLEEARGTGELFF. In DNA, the CDR3 is TGTGCCAGCAGCTTAGAGGAGGCGCGGGGCACCGGGGAGCTGTTTTTT.

The sample holds many counts of this clonotype. This chain links TRBV8-2 with TRBJ2-6. TRBV8-2 is termed a pseudogene. This CDR3 spans 17 amino acids. This CDR3 reads CGIVMRITQSRANVLTF. Here the CDR3 DNA reads TGTGGCATCGTCATGAGGATAACACAAAGTCGGGCCAACGTCCTGACTTTC.

This rearrangement joins TRBV29-1 to TRBJ2-3; TRBD2 is a possible D gene (5 bases). V was clipped by 4 bases and J by 5 bases, with 10 bases between them. Per the germline V gene, CDR1 is SQVTM and CDR2 is ANQGSEA. The CDR3 is made up of 12 amino acids. The CDR3 reads CSVAGVGDTQYF. In nucleotides, the CDR3 is TGCAGCGTTGCCGGGGTGGGAGATACGCAGTATTTT.

This clonotype was seen many times. This chain's CDR3 is CATSKGLALTYNEQFF. The CDR3 coding sequence is TGTGCCACCAGCAAAGGGCTAGCTTTGACCTACAATGAGCAGTTCTTC. This rearrangement joins TRBV15 to TRBJ2-1; D may be TRBD2 (5 bases). Germline V lookup: CDR1 LNHNV, CDR2 YYDKDF (reference sequence). The CDR3 extends over 16 amino acids. Trimming stripped 4 bases from V and 2 bases from J, with 15 bases between.

About this clonotype itself: One base away lies a much larger clone, so this may be a sequencing read error. The V and J genes are TRBV6-8 and TRBJ2-4, with 9 positions matching TRBD1. The CDR3 has 15 amino acids. V dropped 5 bases and J dropped 13; count of bases not matched to a gene: 15. The germline CDR1 and CDR2 sequences are MNHGY and SAAAGT. CDR3 sequence: CASSRTPQGAREQYF. DNA for the CDR3: TGTGCCAGCAGTAGAACACCACAGGGGGCACGGGAGCAGTACTTC.

This clonotype was picked up many times. V usage is TRBV6-2 or TRBV6-3 and J usage is TRBJ1-6; unclear D gene. Germline values: CDR1 MNHEY, CDR2 SVGEGT. The CDR3 runs to 13 residues. Trimming took off 4 bases at V and 8 bases at J, with 9 bases between the two ends. The CDR3 loop reads CASSLKRDSPLHF. The CDR3 DNA follows: TGTGCCAGCAGTTTAAAACGGGATTCACCCCTCCACTTT.

This clonotype was recorded at least ten times. The chain carries TRBV10-1 and TRBJ1-2; no definite D call. Trimming shortened V by 5 bases and J by 4 bases, and 23 bases separated the two germline ends. From germline, CDR1 is WNHNN and CDR2 SYGVQD (reference sequence). The CDR3 covers 17 residues. The DNA for the CDR3 is TGCGCCAGCAGTCTTGATACAAGATCGCGAAAGACCTATGGCTACACCTTC. As protein: CASSLDTRSRKTYGYTF.

This clonotype has at least ten counts. The V and J genes are TRBV10-3 and TRBJ1-2; no clear D gene. This CDR3 has 12 residues. The V end lost 0 bases, the J end lost 8 bases, and 7 bases lay between the germline ends. Germline CDR1 reads ENHRY; CDR2 reads SYGVKD. The CDR3 DNA reads as TGTGCCATCAGTGAGTCAAGGTACGGCTACACCTTC. Translating it yields CAISESRYGYTF.